One and the same sample provided the 3 T cell receptor beta chains below, sequenced in a study of graft-versus-host responses after intestinal transplantation. TCRdb keeps only in-frame clones here, not all; method: immunoSEQ multiplex PCR. The sample carries tens of thousands of clones, 87% recorded once. The starting material was PBMCs, obtained nearly 470 days after intestinal transplantation. These TCRs come from a human patient who received an intestinal transplant, so some T cells may come from the graft donor.

This chain uses TRBV7-8 with TRBJ2-5; D may be TRBD2 (6 bases). The germline V and J ends were trimmed by 1 base and 2 bases, with 17 bases remaining between them. The CDR3 loop spans 17 amino acids. Per germline, CDR1 SGHVS and CDR2 FQNEAQ. For the CDR3, the DNA is TGTGCCAGCAGCTTAGTTGGGGGGAGCGGCCTACAAGAGACCCAGTACTTC. Protein product: CASSLVGGSGLQETQYF.

The V call is TRBV6-1, the J call TRBJ1-1; tentatively, D is TRBD1 (5 bases). In germline, CDR1 is MNHNS, CDR2 SASEGT. Trimming shortened V by 1 base and J by 3 bases, and 9 bases separated the two germline ends. This CDR3 region has 14 residues. DNA of the CDR3: TGTGCCAGCAGTGAAGGGGACGGGGACACTGAAGCTTTCTTT. It yields the protein CASSEGDGDTEAFF.

This clone was observed a few times. The chain has TRBV28 and TRBJ2-1; possible D gene TRBD2, 6 bases. The CDR3 spans 15 residues. Germline V gives CDR1 MDHEN, CDR2 SYDVKM. V lost 2 bases and J lost 2, with 10 bases in between. The CDR3 region has the DNA TGTGCCAGCAGTTTAGGAGGGAGAACCTACAATGAGCAGTTCTTC. Its translation: CASSLGGRTYNEQFF.